This T cell receptor (beta chain) was profiled in a study of blood T cells in healthy people across ages. Points from the study as a whole: Possibly, changes in expanded clonotypes were confounded because donor CMV status was unknown. When one million T cells were used, diversity estimates were thought to be underestimates.

Combining a sample-barcoded 5' primer with a J-beta primer mix, a second PCR ran for about 6 to 11 cycles. TCRdb re-derived calls from the 5' RACE reads in MiXCR, one entry per CDR3 protein. The repertoire consists of more than 900,000 distinct CDR3 sequences, with about 28% occurring once and the leading ten covering about 9.4%. From germline, CDR1 is MDHEN and CDR2 SYDVKM. The CDR3 has 13 residues. V lost 4 bases and J 10 bases, leaving 16 bases between the germline ends. In regard to this clonotype: Its antigen is as yet unknown.

The data also belong to a second study, concerning T cells of mothers and their children. From that paper: Reads obtained per mother exceeded 8.5 million TCR beta CDR3 reads, with some 3 million obtained per child. Researchers report slightly higher, though non-significant, overlap in related mother-child pairs than in unrelated pairs.

What was sequenced was blood. This TCR was sampled from a middle-aged woman in good health. The chain carries TRBV28 and TRBJ1-1; D is possibly TRBD1 (6 bases). CDR3 protein: CASSSSRTVGAFF. The DNA for the CDR3 is TGTGCCAGCAGTTCCTCGAGGACAGTCGGAGCTTTCTTT.